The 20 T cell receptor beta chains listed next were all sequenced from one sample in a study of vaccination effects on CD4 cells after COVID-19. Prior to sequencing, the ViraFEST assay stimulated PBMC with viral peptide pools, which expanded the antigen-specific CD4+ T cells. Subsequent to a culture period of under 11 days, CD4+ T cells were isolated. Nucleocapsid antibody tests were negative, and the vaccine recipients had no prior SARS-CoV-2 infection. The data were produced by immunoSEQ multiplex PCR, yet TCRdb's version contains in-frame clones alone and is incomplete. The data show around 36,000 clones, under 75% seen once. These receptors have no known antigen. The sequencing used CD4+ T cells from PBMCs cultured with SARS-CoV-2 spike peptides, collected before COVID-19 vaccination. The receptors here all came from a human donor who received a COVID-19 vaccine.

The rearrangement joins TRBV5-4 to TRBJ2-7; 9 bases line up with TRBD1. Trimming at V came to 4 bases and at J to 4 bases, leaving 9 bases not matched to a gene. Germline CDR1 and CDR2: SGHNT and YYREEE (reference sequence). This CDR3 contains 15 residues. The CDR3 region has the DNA TGTGCCAGCAGCCCGCACGGACAGGGGAGTTACGAGCAGTACTTC. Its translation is CASSPHGQGSYEQYF.

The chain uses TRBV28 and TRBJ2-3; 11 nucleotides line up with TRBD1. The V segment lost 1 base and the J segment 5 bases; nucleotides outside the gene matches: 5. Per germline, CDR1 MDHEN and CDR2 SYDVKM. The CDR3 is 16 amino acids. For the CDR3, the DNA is TGTGCCAGCAGTTTATCTCCGGGACAGGGGGTAGATACGCAGTATTTT. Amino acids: CASSLSPGQGVDTQYF.

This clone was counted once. The CDR3 loop reads CASRISSGANVLTF. The DNA of the CDR3 is TGTGCCAGCAGAATCAGCTCTGGGGCCAACGTCCTGACTTTC. V gene TRBV2 combines with J gene TRBJ2-6, with D hard to call. Germline loops: CDR1 SNHLY, CDR2 FYNNEI. The V end lost 6 bases, the J end lost 0 bases, and 6 bases lay between the germline ends. CDR3 length equals 14 residues.

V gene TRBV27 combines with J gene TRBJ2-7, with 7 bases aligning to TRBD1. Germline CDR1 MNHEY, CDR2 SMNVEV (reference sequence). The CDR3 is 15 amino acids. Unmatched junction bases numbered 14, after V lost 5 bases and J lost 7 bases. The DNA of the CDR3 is TGTGCCAGCAGTCCACCCCAATGGTGGGACAGAGAGCAGTACTTC. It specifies CASSPPQWWDREQYF.

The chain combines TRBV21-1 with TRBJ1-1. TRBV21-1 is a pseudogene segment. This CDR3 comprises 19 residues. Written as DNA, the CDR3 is TGTGCCAGCAGCTCCTACATTCTGAAGGACTTCGGGCTGAACACTGAAGCTTTCTTT. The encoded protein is CASSSYILKDFGLNTEAFF.

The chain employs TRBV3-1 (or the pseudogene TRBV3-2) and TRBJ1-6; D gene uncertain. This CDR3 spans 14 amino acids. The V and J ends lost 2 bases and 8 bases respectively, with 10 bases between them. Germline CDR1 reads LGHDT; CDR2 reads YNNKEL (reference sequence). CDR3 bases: TGTGCCAGCAGCCAAATATACGGGGATTCACCCCTCCACTTT. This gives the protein CASSQIYGDSPLHF.

CDR3: CASSRPAGATTYEQYF. Here the CDR3 DNA reads TGTGCCAGCAGCCGCCCAGCGGGGGCTACCACCTACGAGCAGTACTTC. V gene TRBV6-6 combines with J gene TRBJ2-7, with 8 bases aligning to TRBD2. Per germline, CDR1 MNHNY and CDR2 SVGAGI (reference sequence). Trimming removed 6 bases from V and 2 bases from J; junction bases left unmatched: 12. The CDR3 length is 16 residues.

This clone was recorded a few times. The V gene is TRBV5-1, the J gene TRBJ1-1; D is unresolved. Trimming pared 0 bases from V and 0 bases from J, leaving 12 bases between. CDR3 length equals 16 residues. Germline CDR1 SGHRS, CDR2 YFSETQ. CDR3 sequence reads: CASSLAGISLNTEAFF. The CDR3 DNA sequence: TGCGCCAGCAGCTTGGCGGGGATTTCTTTGAACACTGAAGCTTTCTTT.

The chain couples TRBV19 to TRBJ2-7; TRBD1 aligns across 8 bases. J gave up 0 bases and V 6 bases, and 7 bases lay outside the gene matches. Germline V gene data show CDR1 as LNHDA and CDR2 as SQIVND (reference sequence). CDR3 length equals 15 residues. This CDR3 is CASRSGGAGSYEQYF. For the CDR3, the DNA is TGTGCCAGTAGATCAGGGGGCGCAGGCTCCTACGAGCAGTACTTC.

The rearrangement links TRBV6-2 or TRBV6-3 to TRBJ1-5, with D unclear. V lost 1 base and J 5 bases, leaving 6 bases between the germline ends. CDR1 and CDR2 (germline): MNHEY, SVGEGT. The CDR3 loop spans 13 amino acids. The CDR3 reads CASSYLLDQPQHF. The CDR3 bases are TGTGCCAGCAGTTACTTGCTAGATCAGCCCCAGCATTTT.

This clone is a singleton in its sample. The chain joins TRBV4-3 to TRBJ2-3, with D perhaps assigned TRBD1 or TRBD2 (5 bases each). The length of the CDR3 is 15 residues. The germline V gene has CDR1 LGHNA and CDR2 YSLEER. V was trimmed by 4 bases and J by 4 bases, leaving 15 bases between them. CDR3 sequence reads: CASSRGAVGPDTQYF. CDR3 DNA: TGCGCCAGCAGCCGAGGGGCGGTGGGTCCAGATACGCAGTATTTT.

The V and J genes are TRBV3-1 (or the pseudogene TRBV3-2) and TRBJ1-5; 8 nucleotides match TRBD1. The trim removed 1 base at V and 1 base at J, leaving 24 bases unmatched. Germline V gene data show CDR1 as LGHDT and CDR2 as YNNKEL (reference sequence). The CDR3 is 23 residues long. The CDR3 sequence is CASSQGIPGPTGQDLLSNQPQHF. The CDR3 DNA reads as TGTGCCAGCAGCCAAGGTATCCCCGGACCAACGGGACAGGATCTACTGAGCAATCAGCCCCAGCATTTT.

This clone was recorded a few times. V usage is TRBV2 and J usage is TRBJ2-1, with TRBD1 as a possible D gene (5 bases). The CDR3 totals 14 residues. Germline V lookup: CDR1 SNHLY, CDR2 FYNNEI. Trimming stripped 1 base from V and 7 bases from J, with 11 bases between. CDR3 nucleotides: TGTGCCAGCAGTGAAGGGGGCCCTCGGAATGAGCAGTTCTTC. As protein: CASSEGGPRNEQFF.

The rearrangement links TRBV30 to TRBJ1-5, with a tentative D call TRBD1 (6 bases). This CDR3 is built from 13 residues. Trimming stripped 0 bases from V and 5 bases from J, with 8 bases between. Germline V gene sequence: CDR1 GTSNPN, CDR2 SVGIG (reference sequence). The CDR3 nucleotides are TGTGCCTGGAGTGTAAGGACAGATCAGCCCCAGCATTTT. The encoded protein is CAWSVRTDQPQHF. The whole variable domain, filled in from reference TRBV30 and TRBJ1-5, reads SQTIHQWPATLVQPVGSPLSLECTVEGTSNPNLYWYRQAAGRGLQLLFYSVGIGQISSEVPQNLSASRPQDRQFILSSKKLLLSDSGFYLCAWSVRTDQPQHFGDGTRLSIL.

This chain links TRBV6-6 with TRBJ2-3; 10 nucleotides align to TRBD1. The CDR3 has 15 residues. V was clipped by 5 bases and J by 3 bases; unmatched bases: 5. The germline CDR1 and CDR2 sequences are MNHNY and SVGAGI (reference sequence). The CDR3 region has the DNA TGTGCCAGCAGTAAAGGACAGGGGGGTACAGATACGCAGTATTTT. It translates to CASSKGQGGTDTQYF.

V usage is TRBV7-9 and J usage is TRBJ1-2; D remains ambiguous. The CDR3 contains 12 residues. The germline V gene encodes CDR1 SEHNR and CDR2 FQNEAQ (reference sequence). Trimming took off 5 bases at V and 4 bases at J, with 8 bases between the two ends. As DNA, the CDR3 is TGTGCCAGCAGCCCCGCCCCCTATGGCTACACCTTC. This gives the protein CASSPAPYGYTF. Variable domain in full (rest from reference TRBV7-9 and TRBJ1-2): DTGVSQNPRHKITKRGQNVTFRCDPISEHNRLYWYRQTLGQGPEFLTYFQNEAQLEKSRLLSDRFSAERPKGSFSTLEIQRTEQGDSAMYLCASSPAPYGYTFGSGTRLTVV.

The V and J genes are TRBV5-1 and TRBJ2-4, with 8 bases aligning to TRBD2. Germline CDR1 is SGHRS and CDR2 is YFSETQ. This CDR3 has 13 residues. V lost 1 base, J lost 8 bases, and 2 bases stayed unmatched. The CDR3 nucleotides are TGCGCCAGCAGCTTGCACGGGAGGGACATTCAGTACTTC. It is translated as CASSLHGRDIQYF.

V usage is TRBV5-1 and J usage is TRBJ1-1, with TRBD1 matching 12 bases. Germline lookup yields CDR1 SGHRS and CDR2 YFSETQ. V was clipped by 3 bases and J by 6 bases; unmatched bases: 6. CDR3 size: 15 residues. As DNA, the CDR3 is TGCGCCAGCAGCTCGGGACAGGGGGCGAGTCCTGAAGCTTTCTTT. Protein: CASSSGQGASPEAFF.

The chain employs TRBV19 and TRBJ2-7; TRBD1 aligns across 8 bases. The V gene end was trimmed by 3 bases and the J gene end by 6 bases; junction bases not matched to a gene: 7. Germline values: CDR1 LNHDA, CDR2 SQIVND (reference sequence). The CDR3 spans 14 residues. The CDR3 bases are TGTGCCAGTAGTATTTCCGGGACAGGTGGCGAGCAGTACTTC. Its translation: CASSISGTGGEQYF.

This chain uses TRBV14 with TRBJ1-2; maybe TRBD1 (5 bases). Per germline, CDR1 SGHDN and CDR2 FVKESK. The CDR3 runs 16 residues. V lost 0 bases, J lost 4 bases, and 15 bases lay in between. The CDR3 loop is CASSQDLRQPSYGYTF. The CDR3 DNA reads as TGTGCCAGCAGCCAAGACTTAAGACAGCCGTCCTATGGCTACACCTTC.